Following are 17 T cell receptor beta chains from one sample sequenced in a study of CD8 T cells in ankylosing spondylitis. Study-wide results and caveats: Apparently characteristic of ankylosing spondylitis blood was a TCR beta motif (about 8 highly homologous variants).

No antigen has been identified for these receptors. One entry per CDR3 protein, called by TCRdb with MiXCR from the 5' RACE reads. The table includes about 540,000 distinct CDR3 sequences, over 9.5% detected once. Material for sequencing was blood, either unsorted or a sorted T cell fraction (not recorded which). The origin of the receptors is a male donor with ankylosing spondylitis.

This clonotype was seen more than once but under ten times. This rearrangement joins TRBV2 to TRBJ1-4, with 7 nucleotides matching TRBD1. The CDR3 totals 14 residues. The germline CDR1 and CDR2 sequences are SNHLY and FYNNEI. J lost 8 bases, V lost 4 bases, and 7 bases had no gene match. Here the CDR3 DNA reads TGTGCCAGCAGTGGAGGCAGGGGGAGGGAAAAACTGTTTTTT. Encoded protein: CASSGGRGREKLFF. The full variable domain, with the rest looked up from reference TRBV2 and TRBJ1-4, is EPEVTQTPSHQVTQMGQEVILRCVPISNHLYFYWYRQILGQKVEFLVSFYNNEISEKSEIFDDQFSVERPDGSNFTLKIRSTKLEDSAMYFCASSGGRGREKLFFGSGTQLSVL.

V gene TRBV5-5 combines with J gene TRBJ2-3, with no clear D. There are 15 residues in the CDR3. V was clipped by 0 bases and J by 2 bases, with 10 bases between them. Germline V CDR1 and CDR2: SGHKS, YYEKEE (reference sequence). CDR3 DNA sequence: TGTGCCAGCAGCTTGGGTTTGGAGATCACAGATACGCAGTATTTT. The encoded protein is CASSLGLEITDTQYF.

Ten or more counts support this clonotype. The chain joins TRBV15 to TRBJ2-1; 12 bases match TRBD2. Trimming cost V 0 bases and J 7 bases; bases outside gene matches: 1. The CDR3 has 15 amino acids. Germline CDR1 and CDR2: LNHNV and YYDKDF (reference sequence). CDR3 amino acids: CATSRETSGRNEQFF. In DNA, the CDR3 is TGTGCCACCAGCAGAGAGACTAGCGGGAGAAATGAGCAGTTCTTC.

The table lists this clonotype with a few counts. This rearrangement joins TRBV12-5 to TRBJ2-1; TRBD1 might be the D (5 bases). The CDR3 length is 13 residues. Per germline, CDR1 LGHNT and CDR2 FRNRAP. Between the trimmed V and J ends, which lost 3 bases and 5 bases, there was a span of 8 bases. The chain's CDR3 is CASGFAGNNEQFF. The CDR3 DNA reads TGTGCTAGTGGTTTTGCAGGGAACAATGAGCAGTTCTTC.

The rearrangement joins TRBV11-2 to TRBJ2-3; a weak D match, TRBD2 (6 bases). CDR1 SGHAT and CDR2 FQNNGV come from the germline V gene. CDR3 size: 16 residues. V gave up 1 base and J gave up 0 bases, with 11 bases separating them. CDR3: CASSLAPSGSTDTQYF. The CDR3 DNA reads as TGTGCCAGCAGCTTAGCCCCGAGCGGGAGCACAGATACGCAGTATTTT. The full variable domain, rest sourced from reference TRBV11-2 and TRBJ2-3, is EAGVAQSPRYKIIEKRQSVAFWCNPISGHATLYWYQQILGQGPKLLIQFQNNGVVDDSQLPKDRFSAERLKGVDSTLKIQPAKLEDSAVYLCASSLAPSGSTDTQYFGPGTRLTVL.

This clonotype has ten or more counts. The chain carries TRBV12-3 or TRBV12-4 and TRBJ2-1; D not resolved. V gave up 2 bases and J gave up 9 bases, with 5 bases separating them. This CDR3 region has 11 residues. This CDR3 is CASSLRREQFF. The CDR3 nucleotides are TGTGCCAGCAGTTTAAGGCGTGAGCAGTTCTTC.

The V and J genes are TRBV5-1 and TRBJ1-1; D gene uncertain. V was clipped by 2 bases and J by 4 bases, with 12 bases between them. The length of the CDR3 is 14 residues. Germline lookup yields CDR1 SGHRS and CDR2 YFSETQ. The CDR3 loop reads CASSFKDVGTEAFF. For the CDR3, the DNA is TGCGCCAGCAGCTTTAAGGATGTAGGCACTGAAGCTTTCTTT.

CDR3 coding DNA: TGTGCCAGCAGCCCGGAACTAAGGCCTGAAGCTTTCTTT. This codes for CASSPELRPEAFF. V gene TRBV5-5 combines with J gene TRBJ1-1, with D hard to call. V gave up 4 bases and J gave up 6 bases, with 13 bases separating them. Looked up from germline, CDR1 is SGHKS and CDR2 is YYEKEE (reference sequence). This CDR3 is 13 amino acids long.

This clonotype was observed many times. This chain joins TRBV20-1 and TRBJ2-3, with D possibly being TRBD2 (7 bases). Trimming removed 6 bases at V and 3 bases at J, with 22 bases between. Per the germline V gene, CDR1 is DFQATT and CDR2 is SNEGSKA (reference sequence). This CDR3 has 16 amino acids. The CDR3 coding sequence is TGCAGTGCCCCGATCCAGGGGAGGGTTAGAACAGATACGCAGTATTTT. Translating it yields CSAPIQGRVRTDTQYF.

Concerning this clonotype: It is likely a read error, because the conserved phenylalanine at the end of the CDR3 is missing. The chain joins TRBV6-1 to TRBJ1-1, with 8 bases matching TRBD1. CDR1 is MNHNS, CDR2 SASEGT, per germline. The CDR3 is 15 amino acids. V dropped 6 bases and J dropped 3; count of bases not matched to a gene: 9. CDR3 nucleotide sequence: TGTGCCAGCAGACTCAGGGGGCTGCAGGACACTGAAGCTTTCCTT. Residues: CASRLRGLQDTEAFL.

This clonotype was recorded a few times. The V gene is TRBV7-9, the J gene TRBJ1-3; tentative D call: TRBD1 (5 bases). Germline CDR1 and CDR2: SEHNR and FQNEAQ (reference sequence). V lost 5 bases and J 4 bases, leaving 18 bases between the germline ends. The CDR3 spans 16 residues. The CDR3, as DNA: TGTGCCAGCAGCCGCGTTGGGGGATCGCGAGGAAACACCATATATTTT. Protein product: CASSRVGGSRGNTIYF.

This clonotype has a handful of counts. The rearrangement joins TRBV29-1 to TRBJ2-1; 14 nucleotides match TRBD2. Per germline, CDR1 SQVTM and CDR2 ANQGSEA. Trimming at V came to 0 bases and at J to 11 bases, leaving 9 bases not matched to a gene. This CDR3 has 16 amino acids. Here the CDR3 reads CSVEDPGLAGGPQQFF. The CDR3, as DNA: TGCAGCGTTGAAGATCCCGGACTAGCGGGAGGCCCGCAGCAGTTCTTC.

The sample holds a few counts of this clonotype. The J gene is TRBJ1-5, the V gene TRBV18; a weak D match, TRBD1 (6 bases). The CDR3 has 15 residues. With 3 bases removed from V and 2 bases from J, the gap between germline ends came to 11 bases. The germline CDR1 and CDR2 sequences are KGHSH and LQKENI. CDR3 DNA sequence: TGTGCCAGCTCACCGGACAGTAGTGGCAATCAGCCCCAGCATTTT. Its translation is CASSPDSSGNQPQHF.

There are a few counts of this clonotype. Here the CDR3 reads CASRGLADNEQFF. The CDR3 region has the DNA TGTGCCAGCAGGGGACTAGCGGACAATGAGCAGTTCTTC. The chain links TRBV27 to TRBJ2-1; 11 positions match TRBD2. CDR1 is MNHEY, CDR2 SMNVEV, per germline (reference sequence). This CDR3 spans 13 amino acids. V lost 6 bases to trimming and J lost 5 bases; unmatched junction nucleotides: 0.

CDR3 region: CSARVGSYEQYF. DNA of the CDR3: TGCAGTGCTAGAGTGGGGTCCTACGAGCAGTACTTC. The V and J genes are TRBV20-1 and TRBJ2-7; D unclear. The ends were cut back, 1 base at V and 1 base at J, with 5 bases in the middle. The CDR3 is 12 residues long. Germline V CDR1 and CDR2: DFQATT, SNEGSKA (reference sequence).

This chain's CDR3 is CASSGMTESSYEQYF. As DNA, the CDR3 is TGTGCCAGCAGCGGGATGACAGAGAGCTCCTACGAGCAGTACTTC. The J gene is TRBJ2-7, the V gene TRBV5-4; possible D gene TRBD1, 5 bases. The germline V gene encodes CDR1 SGHNT and CDR2 YYREEE (reference sequence). Trimming shortened V by 4 bases and J by 0 bases, and 14 bases separated the two germline ends. The CDR3 extends over 15 amino acids.

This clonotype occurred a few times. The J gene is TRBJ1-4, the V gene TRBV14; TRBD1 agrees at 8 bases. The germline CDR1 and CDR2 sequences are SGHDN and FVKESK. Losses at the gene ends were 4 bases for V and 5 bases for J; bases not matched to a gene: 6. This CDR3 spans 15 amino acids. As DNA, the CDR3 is TGTGCCAGCAGCCGCTGGACAGGGCTGAATGAAAAACTGTTTTTT. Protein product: CASSRWTGLNEKLFF. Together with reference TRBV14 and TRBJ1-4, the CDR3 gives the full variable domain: EAGVTQFPSHSVIEKGQTVTLRCDPISGHDNLYWYRRVMGKEIKFLLHFVKESKQDESGMPNNRFLAERTGGTYSTLKVQPAELEDSGVYFCASSRWTGLNEKLFFGSGTQLSVL.